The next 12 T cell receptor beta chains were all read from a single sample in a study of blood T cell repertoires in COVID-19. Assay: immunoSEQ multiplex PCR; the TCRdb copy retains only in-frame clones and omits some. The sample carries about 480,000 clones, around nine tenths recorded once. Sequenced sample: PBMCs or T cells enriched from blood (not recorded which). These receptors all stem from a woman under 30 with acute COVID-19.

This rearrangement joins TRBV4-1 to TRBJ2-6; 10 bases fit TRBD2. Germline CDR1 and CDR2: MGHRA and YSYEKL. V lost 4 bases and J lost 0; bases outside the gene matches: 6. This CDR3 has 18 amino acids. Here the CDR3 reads CASSPTAGGYSGANVLTF. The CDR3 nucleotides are TGCGCCAGCAGCCCAACAGCGGGGGGGTACTCTGGGGCCAACGTCCTGACTTTC.

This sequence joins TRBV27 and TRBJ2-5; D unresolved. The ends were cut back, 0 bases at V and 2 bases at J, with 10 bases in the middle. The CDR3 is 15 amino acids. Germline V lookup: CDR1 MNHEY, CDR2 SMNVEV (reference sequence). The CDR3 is CASSLSMVTQETQYF. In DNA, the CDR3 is TGTGCCAGCAGTTTATCGATGGTGACTCAAGAGACCCAGTACTTC.

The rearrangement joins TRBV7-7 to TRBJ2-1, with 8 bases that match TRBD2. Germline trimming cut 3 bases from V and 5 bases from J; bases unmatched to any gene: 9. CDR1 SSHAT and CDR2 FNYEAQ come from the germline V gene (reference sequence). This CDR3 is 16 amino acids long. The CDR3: CASSLRTSGANNEQFF. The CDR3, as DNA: TGTGCCAGCAGCTTGCGAACTAGCGGAGCCAACAATGAGCAGTTCTTC.

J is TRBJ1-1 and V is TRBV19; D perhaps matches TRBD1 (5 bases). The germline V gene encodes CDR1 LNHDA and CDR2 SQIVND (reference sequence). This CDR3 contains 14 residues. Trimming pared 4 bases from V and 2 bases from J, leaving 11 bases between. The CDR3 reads CASSRYDSNTEAFF. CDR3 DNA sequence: TGTGCCAGTAGTAGATACGACAGTAACACTGAAGCTTTCTTT.

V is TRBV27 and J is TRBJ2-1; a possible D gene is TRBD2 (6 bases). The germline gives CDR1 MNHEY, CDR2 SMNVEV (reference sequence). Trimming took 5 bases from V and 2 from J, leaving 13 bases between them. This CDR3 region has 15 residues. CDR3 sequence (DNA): TGTGCCAGCAGTCCCACTAGCTTAGCCTACAATGAGCAGTTCTTC. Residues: CASSPTSLAYNEQFF.

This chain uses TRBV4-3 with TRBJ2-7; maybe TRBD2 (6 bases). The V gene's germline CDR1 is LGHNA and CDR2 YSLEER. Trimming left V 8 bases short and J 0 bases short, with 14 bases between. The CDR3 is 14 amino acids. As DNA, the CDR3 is TGCGCCAGCGCGAGCGGGTATAGCTCCTACGAGCAGTACTTC. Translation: CASASGYSSYEQYF.

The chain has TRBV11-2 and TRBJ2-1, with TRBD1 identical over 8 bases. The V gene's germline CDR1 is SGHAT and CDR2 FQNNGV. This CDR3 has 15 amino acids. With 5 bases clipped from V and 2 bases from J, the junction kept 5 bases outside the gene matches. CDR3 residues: CASSTGQVTYNEQFF. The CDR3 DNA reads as TGTGCCAGCAGCACGGGACAGGTGACCTACAATGAGCAGTTCTTC. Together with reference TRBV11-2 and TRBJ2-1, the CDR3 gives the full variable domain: EAGVAQSPRYKIIEKRQSVAFWCNPISGHATLYWYQQILGQGPKLLIQFQNNGVVDDSQLPKDRFSAERLKGVDSTLKIQPAKLEDSAVYLCASSTGQVTYNEQFFGPGTRLTVL.

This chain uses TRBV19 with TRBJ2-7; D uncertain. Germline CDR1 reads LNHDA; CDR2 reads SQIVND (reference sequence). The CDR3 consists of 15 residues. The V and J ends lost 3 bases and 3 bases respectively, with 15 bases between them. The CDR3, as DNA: TGTGCCAGTAGTATCTTATTAGTCTCCCACTACGAGCAGTACTTC. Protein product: CASSILLVSHYEQYF.

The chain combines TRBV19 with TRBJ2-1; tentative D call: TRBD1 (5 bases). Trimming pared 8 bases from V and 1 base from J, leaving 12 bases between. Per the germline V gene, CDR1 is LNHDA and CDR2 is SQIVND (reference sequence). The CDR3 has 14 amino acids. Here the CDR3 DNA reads TGTGCCAGTTCGACAGCTTTATCCTACAATGAGCAGTTCTTC. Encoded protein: CASSTALSYNEQFF. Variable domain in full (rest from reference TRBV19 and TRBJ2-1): DGGITQSPKYLFRKEGQNVTLSCEQNLNHDAMYWYRQDPGQGLRLIYYSQIVNDFQKGDIAEGYSVSREKKESFPLTVTSAQKNPTAFYLCASSTALSYNEQFFGPGTRLTVL.

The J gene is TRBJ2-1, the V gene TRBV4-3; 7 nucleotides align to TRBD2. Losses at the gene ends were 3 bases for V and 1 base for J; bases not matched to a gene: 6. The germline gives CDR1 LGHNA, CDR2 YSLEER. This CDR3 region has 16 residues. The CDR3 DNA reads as TGCGCCAGCAGCCACTGGACTAGAGCTTCCTACAATGAGCAGTTCTTC. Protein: CASSHWTRASYNEQFF.

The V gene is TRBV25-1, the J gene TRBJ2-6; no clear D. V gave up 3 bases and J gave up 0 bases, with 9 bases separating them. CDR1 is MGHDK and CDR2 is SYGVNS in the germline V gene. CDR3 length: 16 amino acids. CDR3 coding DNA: TGTGCCAGCAGTGAGTCTCCAGACTCTGGGGCCAACGTCCTGACTTTC. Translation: CASSESPDSGANVLTF.

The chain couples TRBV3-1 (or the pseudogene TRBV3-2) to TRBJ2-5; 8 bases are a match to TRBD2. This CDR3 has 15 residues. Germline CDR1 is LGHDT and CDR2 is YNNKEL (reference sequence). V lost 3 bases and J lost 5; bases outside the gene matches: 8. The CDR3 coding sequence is TGTGCCAGCAGCCATCCTGCAAGCGGGGGCGAGACCCAGTACTTC. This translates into CASSHPASGGETQYF.